A selection of T cell receptor beta chains follows, all from one sample in a study of technical replicates of blood from a few donors. The method was immunoSEQ multiplex PCR; TCRdb's version includes in-frame clones alone and lacks a portion of them. The table has over 50,000 clones, around 93% seen once. The source material was PBMCs. The receptors were sampled from a human donor in good health. Some clones in this sample may be carry-over from other donors' samples. Each CDR3 is given with its conserved first and last residue. The order of the fields is V gene, J gene, clone size, CDR3 length, D gene, CDR3 DNA, CDR3 protein. D genes are given only for firm matches. The size entry is marked missing in some rows and otherwise reads once, few, many or a size class.

v_call: TRBV5-1
j_call: TRBJ1-2
clone_size: -
cdr3_length: 15
d_call: TRBD1
cdr3_nt: TGCGCCAGCAGCCCGGGGACAGGGGTAGACTATGGCTACACCTTC
cdr3_aa: CASSPGTGVDYGYTF

v_call: TRBV6-5
j_call: TRBJ1-4
clone_size: many
cdr3_length: 15
d_call: -
cdr3_nt: TGTGCCAGCAGTTACTCGCAACTCCCTAATGAAAAACTGTTTTTT
cdr3_aa: CASSYSQLPNEKLFF

v_call: TRBV6-5
j_call: TRBJ1-5
clone_size: -
cdr3_length: 14
d_call: -
cdr3_nt: TGTGCCAGCAGGGAGGGGGGGAGCAATCAGCCCCAGCATTTT
cdr3_aa: CASREGGSNQPQHF

v_call: TRBV7-8
j_call: TRBJ2-1
clone_size: -
cdr3_length: 15
d_call: TRBD1
cdr3_nt: TGTGCCAGCAGCTTCAGGGGGCTCTCCTACAATGAGCAGTTCTTC
cdr3_aa: CASSFRGLSYNEQFF

v_call: TRBV19
j_call: TRBJ2-1
clone_size: -
cdr3_length: 14
d_call: TRBD1
cdr3_nt: TGTGCCAGTAGGGGACAGGGGGCGTACAATGAGCAGTTCTTC
cdr3_aa: CASRGQGAYNEQFF

v_call: TRBV7-8
j_call: TRBJ2-7
clone_size: -
cdr3_length: 15
d_call: TRBD1
cdr3_nt: TGTGCCAGCAGCTTAGGTCCGACAGGGGCCTACGAGCAGTACTTC
cdr3_aa: CASSLGPTGAYEQYF

v_call: TRBV21-1
j_call: TRBJ2-1
clone_size: once
cdr3_length: 17
d_call: -
cdr3_nt: TGTGCCAGCAGCAAGGGCCTAGCGGGGAGCTCCTACAATGAGCAGTTCTTC
cdr3_aa: CASSKGLAGSSYNEQFF

v_call: TRBV4-3
j_call: TRBJ1-5
clone_size: -
cdr3_length: 14
d_call: -
cdr3_nt: TGCGCCAGCAGCCAAGGGACAGGCAATCAGCCCCAGCATTTT
cdr3_aa: CASSQGTGNQPQHF

v_call: TRBV2
j_call: TRBJ2-6
clone_size: -
cdr3_length: 15
d_call: TRBD1
cdr3_nt: TGTGCCAGCAGCCTCAGGGGGCTTGGGGCCAACGTCCTGACTTTC
cdr3_aa: CASSLRGLGANVLTF

v_call: TRBV6-1
j_call: TRBJ2-1
clone_size: -
cdr3_length: 14
d_call: -
cdr3_nt: TGTGCCAGCAGACAGGATCCCTCCTACAATGAGCAGTTCTTC
cdr3_aa: CASRQDPSYNEQFF

v_call: TRBV5-6
j_call: TRBJ2-3
clone_size: -
cdr3_length: 14
d_call: TRBD1
cdr3_nt: TGTGCCAGCAGCTCAGGGGGCGGCACAGATACGCAGTATTTT
cdr3_aa: CASSSGGGTDTQYF

v_call: TRBV2
j_call: TRBJ1-2
clone_size: -
cdr3_length: 13
d_call: -
cdr3_nt: TGTGCCAGCATGTCAGGGCCATCGGGTGGCTACACCTTC
cdr3_aa: CASMSGPSGGYTF

v_call: TRBV5-1
j_call: TRBJ2-3
clone_size: -
cdr3_length: 16
d_call: TRBD2
cdr3_nt: TGCGCCAGCAGGGGACTAGCGGGACCTAGCACAGATACGCAGTATTTT
cdr3_aa: CASRGLAGPSTDTQYF

v_call: TRBV2
j_call: TRBJ1-1
clone_size: -
cdr3_length: 14
d_call: TRBD1
cdr3_nt: TGTGCCACGAAAGACAGGGTAACTCTTTCTGAAGCTTTCTTT
cdr3_aa: CATKDRVTLSEAFF

v_call: TRBV4-3
j_call: TRBJ2-3
clone_size: -
cdr3_length: 16
d_call: TRBD2
cdr3_nt: TGCGCCAGCAGCCAAGCGATAGCGGGTTCCACAGATACGCAGTATTTT
cdr3_aa: CASSQAIAGSTDTQYF

v_call: TRBV30
j_call: TRBJ1-1
clone_size: -
cdr3_length: 15
d_call: -
cdr3_nt: TGTGCCTGGAGTAGCGGCCCACGGATGAACACTGAAGCTTTCTTT
cdr3_aa: CAWSSGPRMNTEAFF

v_call: TRBV5-4
j_call: TRBJ2-7
clone_size: -
cdr3_length: 13
d_call: -
cdr3_nt: TGTGCCAGCAGCTTCGTCGAGACCTACGAGCAGTACTTC
cdr3_aa: CASSFVETYEQYF

v_call: TRBV7-9
j_call: TRBJ2-5
clone_size: -
cdr3_length: 14
d_call: TRBD2
cdr3_nt: TGTGCCAGCAGGGAGGTTGGACTAGGGGAGACCCAGTACTTC
cdr3_aa: CASREVGLGETQYF

v_call: TRBV9
j_call: TRBJ1-2
clone_size: -
cdr3_length: 15
d_call: TRBD1
cdr3_nt: TGTGCCAGCAGCCCGACCATTCTAGGGGGCGGGGGCTACACCTTC
cdr3_aa: CASSPTILGGGGYTF

v_call: TRBV7-2
j_call: TRBJ2-7
clone_size: -
cdr3_length: 13
d_call: -
cdr3_nt: TGTGCCAGCAGCTCCTTCAGGGTATACGAGCAGTACTTC
cdr3_aa: CASSSFRVYEQYF

v_call: TRBV7-8
j_call: TRBJ2-5
clone_size: -
cdr3_length: 14
d_call: TRBD2
cdr3_nt: TGTGCCAGCAGCTTAGGCCTGGGAGGGGAGACCCAGTACTTC
cdr3_aa: CASSLGLGGETQYF

v_call: TRBV19
j_call: TRBJ2-5
clone_size: -
cdr3_length: 18
d_call: TRBD2
cdr3_nt: TGTGCCAGTACCCCGGAATATTATAAGCGGGGGGGCCGGGAGACCCAGTACTTC
cdr3_aa: CASTPEYYKRGGRETQYF

v_call: TRBV7-2
j_call: TRBJ1-1
clone_size: once
cdr3_length: 15
d_call: TRBD1
cdr3_nt: TGTGCCAGCAGTTACGGACAGGGGGGGAACACTGAAGCTTTCTTT
cdr3_aa: CASSYGQGGNTEAFF

v_call: TRBV10-3
j_call: TRBJ2-7
clone_size: -
cdr3_length: 11
d_call: -
cdr3_nt: TGTGCCAGCGGGATTACCTACGAGCAGTACTTC
cdr3_aa: CASGITYEQYF

v_call: TRBV7-6
j_call: TRBJ2-1
clone_size: -
cdr3_length: 16
d_call: -
cdr3_nt: TGTGCCAGCAGCCAATCAGGTCGTCAAAGCTACAATGAGCAGTTCTTC
cdr3_aa: CASSQSGRQSYNEQFF

v_call: TRBV4-2
j_call: TRBJ2-1
clone_size: -
cdr3_length: 14
d_call: -
cdr3_nt: TGTGCCAGCAGCCAAGCTTCAGGAAGAGATGAGCAGTTCTTC
cdr3_aa: CASSQASGRDEQFF

v_call: TRBV25-1
j_call: TRBJ1-2
clone_size: -
cdr3_length: 12
d_call: -
cdr3_nt: TGTGCCAGCAGTGAAAAGGGGTTTGGCTACACCTTC
cdr3_aa: CASSEKGFGYTF

v_call: TRBV5-4
j_call: TRBJ1-2
clone_size: -
cdr3_length: 14
d_call: -
cdr3_nt: TGTGCCAGCAGCTTGGGACAGACTCAGGGAGGCTACACCTTC
cdr3_aa: CASSLGQTQGGYTF

v_call: TRBV6-6
j_call: TRBJ2-7
clone_size: -
cdr3_length: 16
d_call: -
cdr3_nt: TGTGCCAGCAGTGGGCCGGGCAGGGCGAGCTCCTACGAGCAGTACTTC
cdr3_aa: CASSGPGRASSYEQYF

v_call: TRBV5-1
j_call: TRBJ1-2
clone_size: -
cdr3_length: 13
d_call: -
cdr3_nt: TGCGCCAGCAGCTTGGAAGTGGCCTATGGCTACACCTTC
cdr3_aa: CASSLEVAYGYTF

v_call: TRBV2
j_call: TRBJ1-3
clone_size: -
cdr3_length: 12
d_call: -
cdr3_nt: TGTGCCAGCAAGGGGTCTGGAAACACCATATATTTT
cdr3_aa: CASKGSGNTIYF

v_call: TRBV5-6
j_call: TRBJ1-4
clone_size: -
cdr3_length: 15
d_call: -
cdr3_nt: TGTGCCAGCCACGGTCTCCGGTCGAGGGATGAAAAACTGTTTTTT
cdr3_aa: CASHGLRSRDEKLFF

v_call: TRBV7-9
j_call: TRBJ2-3
clone_size: -
cdr3_length: 16
d_call: TRBD2
cdr3_nt: TGTGCCAGCAGCTTAATCCTAGCGGACAGCACAGATACGCAGTATTTT
cdr3_aa: CASSLILADSTDTQYF

v_call: TRBV27
j_call: TRBJ2-1
clone_size: -
cdr3_length: 13
d_call: TRBD2
cdr3_nt: TGTGCCACCGGGACTAGCGGTTACAATGAGCAGTTCTTC
cdr3_aa: CATGTSGYNEQFF

v_call: TRBV9
j_call: TRBJ2-5
clone_size: -
cdr3_length: 16
d_call: TRBD2
cdr3_nt: TGTGCCAGCACCGCCGACGATACTAGCGGGGTCGAGACCCAGTACTTC
cdr3_aa: CASTADDTSGVETQYF

v_call: TRBV5-6
j_call: TRBJ2-1
clone_size: few
cdr3_length: 14
d_call: TRBD2
cdr3_nt: TGTGCCAGCAGCTTGGTACGGGGAGGGAATGAGCAGTTCTTC
cdr3_aa: CASSLVRGGNEQFF

v_call: TRBV7-8
j_call: TRBJ1-5
clone_size: -
cdr3_length: 15
d_call: TRBD1
cdr3_nt: TGTGCCAGCAGCTTGGGACAGAATAGCAATCAGCCCCAGCATTTT
cdr3_aa: CASSLGQNSNQPQHF

v_call: TRBV7-8
j_call: TRBJ2-7
clone_size: -
cdr3_length: 16
d_call: TRBD1
cdr3_nt: TGTGCCAGCAGACCAAGCTGGGGGACAGGGTCCCACGAGCAGTACTTC
cdr3_aa: CASRPSWGTGSHEQYF

v_call: TRBV5-6
j_call: TRBJ2-7
clone_size: -
cdr3_length: 14
d_call: TRBD1
cdr3_nt: TGTGCCAGCAGCTCGGACAGGGGAGGCTACGAGCAGTACTTC
cdr3_aa: CASSSDRGGYEQYF

v_call: TRBV4-1
j_call: TRBJ2-6
clone_size: -
cdr3_length: 17
d_call: -
cdr3_nt: TGCGCCAGCAGCCAAGGAGATGGGCTCACTGGGGCCAACGTCCTGACTTTC
cdr3_aa: CASSQGDGLTGANVLTF

v_call: TRBV25-1
j_call: TRBJ2-2
clone_size: -
cdr3_length: 11
d_call: -
cdr3_nt: TGTGCCAGCAGGGCCACCGGGGAGCTGTTTTTT
cdr3_aa: CASRATGELFF

v_call: TRBV7-7
j_call: TRBJ1-2
clone_size: -
cdr3_length: 15
d_call: -
cdr3_nt: TGTGCCAGCGGGTGGCAGGGGTTGGCTAACTATGGCTACACCTTC
cdr3_aa: CASGWQGLANYGYTF

v_call: TRBV5-4
j_call: TRBJ1-1
clone_size: -
cdr3_length: 15
d_call: -
cdr3_nt: TGTGCCAGCAGCAGATTCAGGGGACCGGGCACTGAAGCTTTCTTT
cdr3_aa: CASSRFRGPGTEAFF

v_call: TRBV25-1
j_call: TRBJ1-6
clone_size: -
cdr3_length: 15
d_call: -
cdr3_nt: TGTGCCAGCAGTGAAAGTCGCAGGTATAATTCACCCCTCCACTTT
cdr3_aa: CASSESRRYNSPLHF

v_call: TRBV7-6
j_call: TRBJ1-4
clone_size: -
cdr3_length: 14
d_call: -
cdr3_nt: TGTGCCAGCAGCTTATGGGGGGAGCGGGAAAAACTGTTTTTT
cdr3_aa: CASSLWGEREKLFF

v_call: TRBV30
j_call: TRBJ2-3
clone_size: -
cdr3_length: 13
d_call: -
cdr3_nt: TGTGCCGGGAGGGACAGCAGCACAGATACGCAGTATTTT
cdr3_aa: CAGRDSSTDTQYF